Described below is a single T cell receptor beta chain sequence and its context. Its cognate antigen is unknown. This entry belongs to a study of shared clonotypes between healthy human individuals. The overall study: The plates for each donor numbered three CD4 naive, three CD4 memory, two CD8 naive and one CD8 memory. Findings and caveats of the study: The study drew on few donors, limiting represented genetic and exposure-history diversity.

This table comes from immunoSEQ multiplex PCR, and its TCRdb copy is limited to in-frame clones, with some not included. The table has a few million clones, roughly nine tenths seen once. Unmatched junction bases numbered 9, after V lost 2 bases and J lost 6 bases. Germline CDR1 reads MNHEY; CDR2 reads SVGAGI. The CDR3 runs 16 residues. The TCR was taken from a man aged 18-30 years in good health. Material: naive CD4+ T cells sorted from blood. Described subset: CD45RA+ positively selected. The rearrangement joins TRBV6-5 to TRBJ2-1, with 8 bases matching TRBD1. The CDR3 protein is CASSYPATGQGNEQFF. In DNA, the CDR3 is TGTGCCAGCAGTTACCCTGCGACTGGACAGGGCAATGAGCAGTTCTTC.